The next 25 T cell receptor beta chains were all read from a single sample in a study of read filtering for tumor transcriptome and immune sequencing. From about 400 ng of RNA, a library with molecular barcoded alpha/delta and beta/gamma adaptors was made. TCRdb reanalysed the reads using MiXCR and keeps one entry per CDR3 protein. The sample has around 130,000 distinct CDR3 sequences, around 14% seen once. The sequenced material came from a population of CD138-negative cells sorted from bone marrow. These receptors were taken from a donor at least 40 years old with multiple myeloma.

This clonotype was picked up a small number of times. The rearrangement joins TRBV10-3 to TRBJ1-1; 7 bases align to TRBD1. This CDR3 comprises 16 residues. Unmatched junction bases numbered 20, after V lost 11 bases and J lost 5 bases. Germline V lookup: CDR1 ENHRY, CDR2 SYGVKD. The CDR3 coding sequence is TGTGCCTTCACCCCACTCTGGAAAGGGGGCGGAACTGAAGCTTTCTTT. Translating gives CAFTPLWKGGGTEAFF.

This clonotype appeared many times. The chain couples TRBV30 to TRBJ2-7; TRBD2 matches at 7 bases. The germline V gene has CDR1 GTSNPN and CDR2 SVGIG (reference sequence). V gave up 2 bases and J gave up 2 bases; unmatched junction bases: 9. This CDR3 is 15 amino acids long. The CDR3 DNA follows: TGTGCCTGGAGTCTCCAACGGGAGGTAGCCTACGAGCAGTACTTC. Translation gives CAWSLQREVAYEQYF.

The J gene is TRBJ2-3, the V gene TRBV6-5; TRBD2 matches at 10 bases. The CDR3 is made up of 15 amino acids. The germline V gene has CDR1 MNHEY and CDR2 SVGAGI. The V and J ends lost 5 bases and 2 bases, in that order; junction bases with no gene match: 4. CDR3 amino acids: CASSRTSGDTDTQYF. The CDR3 DNA is TGTGCCAGCAGTCGGACTAGCGGAGACACAGATACGCAGTATTTT.

This clonotype has at least ten counts. V gene TRBV6-4 combines with J gene TRBJ2-1; the match to TRBD2 covers 10 bases. Per the germline V gene, CDR1 is MRHNA and CDR2 is SNTAGT. CDR3 length: 15 amino acids. V shed 3 bases and J 3 bases; nucleotides not matched to a gene: 2. Here the CDR3 DNA reads TGTGCCAGCAGTGAGAAGCGGGAGGGCTACAATGAGCAGTTCTTC. This codes for CASSEKREGYNEQFF.

In its sample, this clonotype was seen many times. V usage is TRBV30 and J usage is TRBJ2-1; TRBD2 is a possible D gene (6 bases). This CDR3 comprises 14 residues. The V gene's germline CDR1 is GTSNPN and CDR2 SVGIG (reference sequence). Trimming took 3 bases from V and 12 from J, leaving 21 bases between them. The CDR3 sequence: CAWSSPGLFAGQFF. The CDR3 nucleotides read TGTGCCTGGAGCTCACCGGGACTCTTCGCAGGGCAGTTCTTC.

This clonotype was counted many times. One end of the junction varies from germline; a read error may be responsible. This sequence joins TRBV7-9 and TRBJ2-1; no clear D. From germline, CDR1 is SEHNR and CDR2 FQNEAQ (reference sequence). The CDR3 is made up of 16 amino acids. This chain's CDR3 is CASSLNLGDFYNERFF. CDR3 DNA sequence: TGTGCCAGCAGCTTAAATTTAGGTGACTTCTACAATGAGCGGTTCTTC.

This clonotype was detected ten times or more. The V call is TRBV20-1, the J call TRBJ1-5; tentatively, D is TRBD1 (6 bases). The germline CDR1 and CDR2 sequences are DFQATT and SNEGSKA (reference sequence). The CDR3 runs 16 residues. The germline V and J ends were trimmed by 0 bases and 0 bases, with 12 bases remaining between them. CDR3 sequence reads: CSARDEGEYSNQPQHF. The CDR3 nucleotides read TGCAGTGCTAGAGATGAGGGGGAATATAGCAATCAGCCCCAGCATTTT.

The sample holds many counts of this clonotype. The gene calls are TRBV10-2 and TRBJ2-1; 14 nucleotides line up with TRBD2. The CDR3 length is 15 residues. CDR1 is WSHSY and CDR2 is SAAADI in the germline V gene. V lost 6 bases and J lost 8; bases outside the gene matches: 6. CDR3 residues: CASSVGTSGSDEQFF. CDR3 bases: TGCGCCAGCAGCGTGGGGACTAGCGGGAGCGATGAGCAGTTCTTC.

This clonotype was picked up a small number of times. CDR3 residues: CASSYTATTSAQYF. CDR3 coding DNA: TGTGCCAGCAGTTACACCGCGACGACGAGTGCGCAGTATTTT. This chain connects TRBV6-2 or TRBV6-3 to TRBJ2-3; D ambiguous. Germline-derived CDR1 and CDR2 are MNHEY and SVGEGT. Deletions cut 2 bases from V and 10 bases from J, with 16 bases between. CDR3 length equals 14 residues.

This clonotype appeared a few times. This may stem from a read error, because a much larger clone lies one nucleotide away. Without the conserved terminal phenylalanine or tryptophan, this CDR3 likely stems from a read error. The chain employs TRBV12-3 or TRBV12-4 and TRBJ2-7; possible D gene TRBD2, 6 bases. Trimming pared 4 bases from V and 2 bases from J, leaving 9 bases between. This CDR3 comprises 13 residues. This CDR3 is CASSSPGAYEQYL. CDR3 bases: TGTGCCAGCAGTTCCCCGGGAGCCTACGAGCAGTACCTC.

There are many counts of this clonotype. The chain employs TRBV6-2 or TRBV6-3 and TRBJ2-3; D gene ambiguous. The CDR3 runs 13 residues. The germline gives CDR1 MNHEY, CDR2 SVGEGT. Trimming left V 3 bases short and J 1 base short, with 5 bases between. The CDR3 reads CASSYPGTDTQYF. Here the CDR3 DNA reads TGTGCCAGCAGTTATCCCGGCACAGATACGCAGTATTTT.

As to this clonotype: One end of the junction fails to match germline, which may point to a read error. This rearrangement joins TRBV5-1 to TRBJ2-1; 9 bases agree with TRBD2. CDR3 length: 15 residues. Looked up from germline, CDR1 is SGHRS and CDR2 is YFSETQ. The CDR3 sequence is CAISHASGVYNEQFF. In nucleotides, the CDR3 is TGCGCCATCAGCCACGCTAGCGGGGTCTACAATGAGCAGTTCTTC.

This clonotype was counted a few times. The chain combines TRBV11-2 with TRBJ2-5; 9 positions agree with TRBD1. The CDR3 has 15 amino acids. Germline trimming cut 5 bases from V and 5 bases from J; bases unmatched to any gene: 9. The germline V gene has CDR1 SGHAT and CDR2 FQNNGV. Here the CDR3 DNA reads TGTGCCAGCAGCCCTCCCGGACAGGGGAAGGAGACCCAGTACTTC. Encoded protein: CASSPPGQGKETQYF.

This clonotype came up many times. V and J are TRBV2 and TRBJ2-1; the match to TRBD2 covers 14 bases. The CDR3 covers 15 residues. Trimming cost V 6 bases and J 9 bases; bases outside gene matches: 7. Per the germline V gene, CDR1 is SNHLY and CDR2 is FYNNEI. The CDR3 region has the DNA TGTGCCAGCAGCCCGGGACTAGCGGGAGTAGGTGAGCAGTTCTTC. Translated: CASSPGLAGVGEQFF.

At least ten counts were recorded for this clonotype. The V call is TRBV18, the J call TRBJ2-7; no reliable D call. Germline loops: CDR1 KGHSH, CDR2 LQKENI. Trimming cost V 3 bases and J 2 bases, with 11 bases left between them. The length of the CDR3 is 14 residues. This CDR3 reads CASSPLGKPYEQYF. The CDR3, as DNA: TGTGCCAGCTCACCGCTCGGTAAACCCTACGAGCAGTACTTC.

This clonotype has ten or more counts. J is TRBJ1-6 and V is TRBV28; 7 bases fit TRBD1. Germline CDR1 reads MDHEN; CDR2 reads SYDVKM. With V trimmed by 6 bases and J by 14 bases, 13 bases remained unmatched. The CDR3 consists of 14 residues. The CDR3 DNA sequence: TGTGCCAGCAGCCGAAAAAGGACAGGCCCTGCCCTCCACTTT. Protein sequence: CASSRKRTGPALHF.

This clonotype was seen more than once but under ten times. The chain carries TRBV7-2 and TRBJ1-2, with D uncertain. This CDR3 spans 12 amino acids. CDR1 is SGHTA, CDR2 FQGNSA, per germline. Trimming shortened V by 5 bases and J by 5 bases, and 9 bases separated the two germline ends. Here the CDR3 reads CASSLSKYGYTF. The CDR3 bases are TGTGCCAGCAGCCTAAGCAAGTATGGCTACACCTTC.

The chain recombines TRBV6-2 or TRBV6-3 with TRBJ1-1; perhaps TRBD1 as D (5 bases). This CDR3 contains 17 residues. Germline CDR1 reads MNHEY; CDR2 reads SVGEGT. Trimming left V 5 bases short and J 0 bases short, with 19 bases between. The CDR3 protein is CASSIRGSQLVNTEAFF. As DNA, the CDR3 is TGTGCCAGCAGTATACGGGGCTCACAGCTCGTGAACACTGAAGCTTTCTTT.

To note about this clonotype: This could be a read error, since a much larger clone is one nucleotide away. This is likely a read error, given that the CDR3 carries no conserved phenylalanine or tryptophan at its end. This chain joins TRBV20-1 and TRBJ2-3; 12 bases are a match to TRBD2. Germline lookup yields CDR1 DFQATT and CDR2 SNEGSKA (reference sequence). Germline trimming cut 3 bases from V and 8 bases from J; bases unmatched to any gene: 6. The CDR3 loop spans 14 amino acids. The CDR3 spells CSASLAGGPATQYL. The CDR3 DNA reads as TGCAGTGCTAGCCTAGCGGGAGGGCCGGCTACGCAGTATCTT.

In its sample, this clonotype was seen many times. V usage is TRBV7-2 and J usage is TRBJ2-1; the D is unclear. Trimming left V 1 base short and J 0 bases short, with 10 bases between. The CDR3 spans 16 residues. Germline values: CDR1 SGHTA, CDR2 FQGNSA. CDR3 region: CASSLVPGPSYNEQFF. The CDR3 nucleotides are TGTGCCAGCAGCTTAGTGCCCGGGCCCTCCTACAATGAGCAGTTCTTC.

This clonotype was observed at least ten times. The genes are TRBV15 and TRBJ2-7; D possibly corresponds to TRBD1 (5 bases). Between the trimmed V and J ends, which lost 3 bases and 5 bases, there was a span of 20 bases. The CDR3 sequence is 16 residues long. The germline gives CDR1 LNHNV, CDR2 YYDKDF (reference sequence). The CDR3 region is CATSSLRGNDPHEQYF. CDR3 nucleotide sequence: TGTGCCACCAGCAGCCTAAGGGGAAACGACCCCCACGAGCAGTACTTC.

Turning to this clonotype: The junction departs from the called germline gene at one end, perhaps through a read error. Here the CDR3 DNA reads TGTGCCAGCAGCTGGCGACTAGCGGGAAAACCAGATGCGCAGTATTTT. Translation: CASSWRLAGKPDAQYF. The rearrangement links TRBV11-2 to TRBJ2-3; 11 bases fit TRBD2. Looked up from germline, CDR1 is SGHAT and CDR2 is FQNNGV. This CDR3 is 16 amino acids long.

This clonotype was observed a handful of times. A single base separates this from a much larger clone, so it may be a read error. The chain uses TRBV5-1 and TRBJ2-1; 14 nucleotides line up with TRBD2. Germline V gives CDR1 SGHRS, CDR2 YFSETQ. V was pared by 4 bases and J by 6 bases, with 3 bases of the junction left unmatched. The CDR3 is made up of 15 amino acids. The CDR3 is CASSPTSGRVNEQFF. CDR3 bases: TGCGCCAGCAGCCCGACTAGCGGGAGGGTCAATGAGCAGTTCTTC.

This clonotype was seen at least ten times. This chain connects TRBV23-1 to TRBJ2-7, with a tentative D call TRBD1 (5 bases). TRBV23-1 is classed as an ORF, of uncertain function. Trimming pared 3 bases from V and 2 bases from J, leaving 8 bases between. The CDR3 is made up of 13 amino acids. CDR3 loop: CASSHDSTYEQYF. The CDR3, as DNA: TGCGCCAGCAGTCACGACAGTACCTACGAGCAGTACTTC.

This clonotype was seen ten or more times. The chain recombines TRBV9 with TRBJ2-3; 9 nucleotides match TRBD1. Germline CDR1 SGDLS, CDR2 YYNGEE. The CDR3 runs to 15 residues. V lost 3 bases, J lost 3 bases, and 5 bases stayed unmatched. The CDR3 nucleotides read TGTGCCAGCAGCGCGGACAGGGGTTCAACAGATACGCAGTATTTT. Protein sequence: CASSADRGSTDTQYF.